Following are 22 T cell receptor beta chains from one sample sequenced in a study of blood T cell repertoires in COVID-19. Sequenced by immunoSEQ multiplex PCR; TCRdb stores in-frame clones only, minus some. The sample includes some 56,000 clones, 75% to 90% seen only once; the top ten take under 45%. Sequencing input: peripheral blood. All receptors come from a woman in her sixties with COVID-19, enrolled during active disease.

This chain connects TRBV29-1 to TRBJ2-2; tentatively, D is TRBD1 (6 bases). The CDR3 covers 13 residues. CDR1 is SQVTM and CDR2 is ANQGSEA in the germline V gene. Trimming took 7 bases from V and 4 from J, leaving 13 bases between them. The CDR3 nucleotides are TGCAGCGGCCTGGGGGCCGTCACCGGGGAGCTGTTTTTT. Amino acid sequence: CSGLGAVTGELFF.

The chain links TRBV18 to TRBJ2-7; 10 bases agree with TRBD1. The CDR3 contains 15 residues. Trimming at V came to 3 bases and at J to 2 bases, leaving 4 bases not matched to a gene. Looked up from germline, CDR1 is KGHSH and CDR2 is LQKENI. In DNA form, the CDR3 reads TGTGCCAGCTCACCCCGCGGACAGGGGGCCTACGAGCAGTACTTC. Residues: CASSPRGQGAYEQYF.

V usage is TRBV4-1 and J usage is TRBJ2-7, with 12 bases matching TRBD2. The CDR3 covers 15 residues. Germline CDR1 reads MGHRA; CDR2 reads YSYEKL. V shed 1 base and J 5 bases; nucleotides not matched to a gene: 3. The CDR3 region is CASSQGTSGMNEQYF. The CDR3 DNA is TGCGCCAGCAGCCAAGGGACTAGCGGGATGAACGAGCAGTACTTC.

V gene TRBV28 combines with J gene TRBJ2-7; D is unresolved. The CDR3 contains 11 residues. In germline, CDR1 is MDHEN, CDR2 SYDVKM. Trimming left V 4 bases short and J 5 bases short, with 6 bases between. The chain's CDR3 is CASSSRNEQYF. CDR3 DNA: TGTGCCAGCAGTTCTAGAAACGAGCAGTACTTC.

The chain is built from TRBV19 and TRBJ1-5; a possible D gene is TRBD1 (6 bases). Trimming shortened V by 7 bases and J by 4 bases, and 8 bases separated the two germline ends. This CDR3 region has 12 residues. In germline, CDR1 is LNHDA, CDR2 SQIVND (reference sequence). The CDR3 nucleotides are TGTGCCAGTAACCAGGGGAATCAGCCCCAGCATTTT. It is translated as CASNQGNQPQHF.

The chain is built from TRBV4-1 and TRBJ2-1, with TRBD2 as a possible D gene (7 bases). The V end lost 3 bases, the J end lost 9 bases, and 12 bases lay between the germline ends. Looked up from germline, CDR1 is MGHRA and CDR2 is YSYEKL. The CDR3 contains 13 residues. In nucleotides, the CDR3 is TGCGCCAGCAGCCAGGTCCGGGGGGCTGAGCAGTTCTTC. Protein product: CASSQVRGAEQFF.

J is TRBJ2-7 and V is TRBV7-2; TRBD2 might be the D (6 bases). CDR3 length equals 14 residues. Germline loops: CDR1 SGHTA, CDR2 FQGNSA. The V gene lost 0 bases and the J gene lost 2 bases, with 8 bases spanning the gap. CDR3 loop: CASSLARGTYEQYF. In nucleotides, the CDR3 is TGTGCCAGCAGCTTAGCGCGGGGTACCTACGAGCAGTACTTC.

The chain joins TRBV7-8 to TRBJ1-6, with 8 bases matching TRBD1. The J segment lost 10 bases and the V segment lost 5 bases, leaving 10 bases of the junction unmatched. The CDR3 spans 15 residues. Per the germline V gene, CDR1 is SGHVS and CDR2 is FQNEAQ. This CDR3 is CASSPGQGSGSPLHF. The DNA for the CDR3 is TGTGCCAGCAGCCCAGGACAGGGCTCCGGGTCACCCCTCCACTTT.

This chain's CDR3 is CASSQDPAGVVLTYNEQFF. The CDR3 bases are TGCGCCAGCAGCCAAGATCCAGCGGGAGTCGTCCTCACCTACAATGAGCAGTTCTTC. The chain employs TRBV4-3 and TRBJ2-1; TRBD2 agrees at 8 bases. J lost 2 bases, V lost 0 bases, and 12 bases had no gene match. The CDR3 is 19 residues long. CDR1 is LGHNA, CDR2 YSLEER, per germline.

The J gene is TRBJ1-1, the V gene TRBV19, with a weak D call TRBD1 (5 bases). The CDR3 has 16 residues. Germline-derived CDR1 and CDR2 are LNHDA and SQIVND (reference sequence). Trimming pared 7 bases from V and 2 bases from J, leaving 20 bases between. In nucleotides, the CDR3 is TGTGCCAGTACCTCGCCGATGGGGGGGTTTAACACTGAAGCTTTCTTT. This translates into CASTSPMGGFNTEAFF.

CDR3 sequence (DNA): TGTGCCTGGACGCGGGGCGGCACAACTAATGAAAAACTGTTTTTT. Translating it yields CAWTRGGTTNEKLFF. The chain employs TRBV30 and TRBJ1-4; the D gene is possibly TRBD1 (5 bases). Trimming left V 4 bases short and J 0 bases short, with 12 bases between. Per the germline V gene, CDR1 is GTSNPN and CDR2 is SVGIG (reference sequence). The CDR3 loop spans 15 amino acids.

CDR3 coding DNA: TGTGCCAGCAGCAGCACAGGGTCTGGCACAGATACGCAGTATTTT. Amino acid sequence: CASSSTGSGTDTQYF. The chain is built from TRBV7-9 and TRBJ2-3; tentatively, D is TRBD1 (6 bases). This CDR3 region has 15 residues. Trimming stripped 5 bases from V and 1 base from J, with 13 bases between. Germline CDR1 and CDR2: SEHNR and FQNEAQ (reference sequence).

The chain recombines TRBV4-3 with TRBJ1-5; D is possibly TRBD1 (5 bases). With 0 bases removed from V and 1 base from J, the gap between germline ends came to 7 bases. Germline V gives CDR1 LGHNA, CDR2 YSLEER. The CDR3 consists of 15 residues. CDR3 amino acids: CASSQDGGSNQPQHF. The CDR3 region has the DNA TGCGCCAGCAGCCAAGACGGGGGAAGCAATCAGCCCCAGCATTTT.

The chain employs TRBV6-6 and TRBJ2-7; D is possibly TRBD1 (5 bases). The V end lost 7 bases, the J end lost 3 bases, and 13 bases lay between the germline ends. The CDR3 runs to 13 residues. The germline CDR1 and CDR2 sequences are MNHNY and SVGAGI (reference sequence). Here the CDR3 DNA reads TGTGCCAGCAACCCAGGGAAAGGCTACGAGCAGTACTTC. Residues: CASNPGKGYEQYF.

The chain uses TRBV29-1 and TRBJ2-1; 7 nucleotides align to TRBD1. The CDR3 is 16 amino acids. Germline CDR1 reads SQVTM; CDR2 reads ANQGSEA. The J segment lost 0 bases and the V segment lost 6 bases, leaving 11 bases of the junction unmatched. CDR3 DNA sequence: TGCAGCGTCCGAAAAAGAGGGGGCAGCTCCTACAATGAGCAGTTCTTC. Its translation: CSVRKRGGSSYNEQFF.

The chain is built from TRBV6-5 and TRBJ2-1; 8 nucleotides line up with TRBD2. The length of the CDR3 is 15 residues. Germline lookup yields CDR1 MNHEY and CDR2 SVGAGI. V was clipped by 6 bases and J by 3 bases; unmatched bases: 7. DNA of the CDR3: TGTGCCAGCAGAGCGAGCGGGAGTCTCTACAATGAGCAGTTCTTC. This codes for CASRASGSLYNEQFF.

The rearrangement uses TRBV6-2 or TRBV6-3 and TRBJ1-2, with D tentatively TRBD1 (6 bases). V gave up 1 base and J gave up 2 bases, with 17 bases separating them. In germline, CDR1 is MNHEY, CDR2 SVGEGT. The CDR3 extends over 17 amino acids. The CDR3 loop is CASSYYKEMGQNYGYTF. CDR3 coding DNA: TGTGCCAGCAGTTACTACAAAGAGATGGGACAAAACTATGGCTACACCTTC.

V and J are TRBV15 and TRBJ1-1; D unclear. V shed 0 bases and J shed 7 bases, with 9 bases lying between them. The CDR3 contains 13 residues. Germline values: CDR1 LNHNV, CDR2 YYDKDF (reference sequence). Here the CDR3 reads CATSREIKLEAFF. The CDR3 coding sequence is TGTGCCACCAGCAGAGAAATTAAACTTGAAGCTTTCTTT.

V usage is TRBV19 and J usage is TRBJ2-3, with D possibly being TRBD2 (7 bases). This CDR3 is built from 14 residues. CDR1 is LNHDA, CDR2 SQIVND, per germline (reference sequence). The V end lost 4 bases, the J end lost 1 base, and 9 bases lay between the germline ends. The CDR3 DNA reads TGTGCCAGTAGTAGGGGGGGCGGCACAGATACGCAGTATTTT. Its protein product is CASSRGGGTDTQYF.

The rearrangement links TRBV11-2 to TRBJ1-2, with D unclear. Germline assignment: CDR1 SGHAT and CDR2 FQNNGV. Trimming pared 6 bases from V and 3 bases from J, leaving 11 bases between. CDR3 length: 13 residues. As DNA, the CDR3 is TGTGCCAGCAGTCCGGAGGATCACTATGGCTACACCTTC. Its translation: CASSPEDHYGYTF. Together with reference TRBV11-2 and TRBJ1-2, the CDR3 gives the full variable domain: EAGVAQSPRYKIIEKRQSVAFWCNPISGHATLYWYQQILGQGPKLLIQFQNNGVVDDSQLPKDRFSAERLKGVDSTLKIQPAKLEDSAVYLCASSPEDHYGYTFGSGTRLTVV.

The gene calls are TRBV7-9 and TRBJ1-1; D might be TRBD1 (5 bases). This CDR3 spans 13 amino acids. Trimming removed 8 bases at V and 6 bases at J, with 16 bases between. Germline V gene data show CDR1 as SEHNR and CDR2 as FQNEAQ (reference sequence). CDR3 nucleotide sequence: TGTGCCAGCGTAAGGGGCTGGGTCGCTGAAGCTTTCTTT. Its protein is CASVRGWVAEAFF.

The chain has TRBV5-6 and TRBJ1-2, with a tentative D call TRBD1 (6 bases). The CDR3 totals 13 residues. Between the trimmed V and J ends, which lost 0 bases and 7 bases, there was a span of 10 bases. Germline values: CDR1 SGHDT, CDR2 YYEEEE. The CDR3 DNA reads as TGTGCCAGCAGCTTGGCAGGGGTGAGTGGCTACACCTTC. The encoded protein is CASSLAGVSGYTF.